This TCR beta chain derives from a study of response to subunit inactivated influenza vaccine. The study, taken as a whole, reports: Each seasonal influenza vaccination recruits few new T cells, the authors suggested.

TCRdb re-called the RT-PCR reads with MiXCR, one entry per CDR3 protein. The repertoire holds around 790,000 distinct CDR3 sequences, approximately 22% seen once, with around 9.6% in the top ten. This CDR3 has 14 residues. CDR1 KGHDR and CDR2 SFDVKD come from the germline V gene. V was cut by 2 bases and J by 6 bases, with 10 bases left in between. This clonotype was counted only a few times. Its antigen is currently unknown. This TCR was sampled from a man in his fifties or sixties who received an inactivated influenza vaccine. Sequenced here: PBMCs from blood, sampled 5 days after vaccination. The chain is built from TRBV24-1 and TRBJ1-5; perhaps TRBD1 as D (5 bases). The CDR3 protein is CATSDSSTVQPQHF. The CDR3 DNA reads as TGTGCCACCAGTGATTCCTCGACAGTTCAGCCCCAGCATTTT.